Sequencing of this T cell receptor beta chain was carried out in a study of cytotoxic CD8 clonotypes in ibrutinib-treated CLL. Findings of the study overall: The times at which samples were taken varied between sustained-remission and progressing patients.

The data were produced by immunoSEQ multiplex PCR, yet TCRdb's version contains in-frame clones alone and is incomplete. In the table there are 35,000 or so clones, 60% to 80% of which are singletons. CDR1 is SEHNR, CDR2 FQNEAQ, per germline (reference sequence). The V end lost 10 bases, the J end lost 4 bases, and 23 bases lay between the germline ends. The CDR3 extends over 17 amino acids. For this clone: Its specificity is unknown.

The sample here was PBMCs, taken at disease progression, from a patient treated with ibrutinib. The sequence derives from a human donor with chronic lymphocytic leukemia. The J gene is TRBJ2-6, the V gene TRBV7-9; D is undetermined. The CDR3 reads CATLGVPSGTGANVLTF. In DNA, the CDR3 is TGTGCCACCCTTGGGGTCCCATCCGGTACGGGGGCCAACGTCCTGACTTTC.